This TCR beta chain was sequenced in a study of T-cell memory formation after mild COVID-19. Findings of the study overall: Among clones contracting day 15 to 85, CD4/CD8 was balanced, whereas later expanders leaned CD4+. In second-wave clones peaking day 37, SARS-CoV-2 specificity remained unconfirmed.

This clonotype was counted only a few times. Its specificity is not known. TCR alpha and TCR beta cDNA libraries carrying sample barcodes and UMIs were produced by 5'RACE using constant-segment primers. TCRdb reprocessed the 5' RACE reads with MiXCR, giving one entry per CDR3 protein. The top ten hold 2.5% to 4% of the sample, which has fewer than 200,000 distinct CDR3 sequences, over 10% seen once. The germline V gene has CDR1 LGHNA and CDR2 YNFKEQ. The CDR3 loop spans 14 amino acids. The V end lost 0 bases, the J end lost 5 bases, and 10 bases lay between the germline ends. The clonotype was recovered from a man younger than 30 who had mild COVID-19 (a few samples of this study predate the infection). Cell type and time point are not known. The chain employs TRBV4-2 and TRBJ2-5, with D hard to call. Source material: PBMCs or a T cell subset sorted from them (not recorded which). In nucleotides, the CDR3 is TGTGCCAGCAGCCAAGAACAGAGTACGGAGACCCAGTACTTC. Translating it yields CASSQEQSTETQYF.